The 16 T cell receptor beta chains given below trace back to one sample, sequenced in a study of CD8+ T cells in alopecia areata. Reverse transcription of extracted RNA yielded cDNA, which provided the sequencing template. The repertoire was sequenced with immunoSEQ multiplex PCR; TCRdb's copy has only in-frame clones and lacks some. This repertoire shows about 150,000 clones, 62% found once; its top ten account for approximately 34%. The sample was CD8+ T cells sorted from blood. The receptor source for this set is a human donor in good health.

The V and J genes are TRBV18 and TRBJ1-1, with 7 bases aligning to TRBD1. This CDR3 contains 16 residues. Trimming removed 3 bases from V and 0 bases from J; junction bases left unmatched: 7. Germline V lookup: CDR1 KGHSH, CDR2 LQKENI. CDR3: CASSPFDRELNTEAFF. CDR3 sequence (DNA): TGTGCCAGCTCACCTTTCGACAGGGAATTGAACACTGAAGCTTTCTTT.

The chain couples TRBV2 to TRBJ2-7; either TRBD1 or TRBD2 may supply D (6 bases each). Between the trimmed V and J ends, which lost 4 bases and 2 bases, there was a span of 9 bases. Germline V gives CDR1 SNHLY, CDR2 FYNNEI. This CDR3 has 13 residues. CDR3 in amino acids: CASSVGGPYEQYF. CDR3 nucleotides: TGTGCCAGCAGTGTTGGGGGGCCCTACGAGCAGTACTTC.

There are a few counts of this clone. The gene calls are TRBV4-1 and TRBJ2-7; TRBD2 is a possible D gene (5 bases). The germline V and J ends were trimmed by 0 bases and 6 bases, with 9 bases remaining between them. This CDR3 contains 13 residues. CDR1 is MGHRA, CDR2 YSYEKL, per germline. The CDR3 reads CASSQDAGVEQYF. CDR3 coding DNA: TGCGCCAGCAGCCAAGATGCCGGGGTCGAGCAGTACTTC.

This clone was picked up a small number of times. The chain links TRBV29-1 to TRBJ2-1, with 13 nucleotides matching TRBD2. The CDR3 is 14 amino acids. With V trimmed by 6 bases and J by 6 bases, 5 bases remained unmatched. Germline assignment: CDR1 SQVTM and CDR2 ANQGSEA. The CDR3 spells CSVGGLAGINEQFF. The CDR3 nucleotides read TGCAGCGTGGGGGGACTAGCGGGAATCAATGAGCAGTTCTTC.

The CDR3 bases are TGTGCCAGCAGCTTGGGGGCTAGCGGGAGCATCTACGAGCAGTACTTC. The encoded protein is CASSLGASGSIYEQYF. The V call is TRBV5-6, the J call TRBJ2-7; 10 nucleotides align to TRBD2. Germline trimming cut 0 bases from V and 3 bases from J; bases unmatched to any gene: 6. The CDR3 is made up of 16 amino acids. Germline assignment: CDR1 SGHDT and CDR2 YYEEEE. Filled out from reference TRBV5-6 and TRBJ2-7, the complete variable domain reads DAGVTQSPTHLIKTRGQQVTLRCSPKSGHDTVSWYQQALGQGPQFIFQYYEEEERQRGNFPDRFSGHQFPNYSSELNVNALLLGDSALYLCASSLGASGSIYEQYFGPGTRLTVT.

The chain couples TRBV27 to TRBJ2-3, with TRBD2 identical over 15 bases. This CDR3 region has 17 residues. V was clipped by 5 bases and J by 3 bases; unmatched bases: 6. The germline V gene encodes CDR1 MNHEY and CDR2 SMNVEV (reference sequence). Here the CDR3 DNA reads TGTGCCAGCAGTCTCAGGACTAGCGGGAGGGAGACAGATACGCAGTATTTT. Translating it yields CASSLRTSGRETDTQYF.

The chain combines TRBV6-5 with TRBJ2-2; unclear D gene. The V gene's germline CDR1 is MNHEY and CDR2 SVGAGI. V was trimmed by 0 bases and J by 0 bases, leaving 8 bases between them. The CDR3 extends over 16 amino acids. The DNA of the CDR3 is TGTGCCAGCAGTTACTCGTCACAGCCGAACACCGGGGAGCTGTTTTTT. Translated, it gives CASSYSSQPNTGELFF.

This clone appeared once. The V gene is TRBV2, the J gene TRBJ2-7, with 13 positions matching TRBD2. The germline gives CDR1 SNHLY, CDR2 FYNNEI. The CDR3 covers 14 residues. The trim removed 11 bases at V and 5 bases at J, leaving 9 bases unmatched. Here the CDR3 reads CAQRTSGSRDEQYF. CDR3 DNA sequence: TGTGCCCAGCGGACTAGCGGGAGTCGCGACGAGCAGTACTTC.

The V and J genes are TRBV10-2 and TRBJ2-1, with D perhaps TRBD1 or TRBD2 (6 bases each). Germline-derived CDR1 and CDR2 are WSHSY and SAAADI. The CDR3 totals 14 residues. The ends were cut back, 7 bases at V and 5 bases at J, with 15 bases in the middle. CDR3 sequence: CASKGGPRDNEQFF. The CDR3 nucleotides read TGCGCCAGCAAGGGGGGACCTAGGGACAATGAGCAGTTCTTC.

The CDR3 sequence: CASSSEATGNTGELFF. The DNA of the CDR3 is TGTGCCAGCAGCTCCGAGGCCACAGGGAACACCGGGGAGCTGTTTTTT. J is TRBJ2-2 and V is TRBV7-9, with TRBD1 as a possible D gene (5 bases). This CDR3 contains 16 residues. V was clipped by 4 bases and J by 1 base, with 13 bases between them. Germline V gene lookup returns CDR1 SEHNR and CDR2 FQNEAQ (reference sequence).

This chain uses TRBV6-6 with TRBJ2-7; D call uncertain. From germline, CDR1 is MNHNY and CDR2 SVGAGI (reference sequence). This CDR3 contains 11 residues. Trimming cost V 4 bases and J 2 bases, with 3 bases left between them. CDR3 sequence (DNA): TGTGCCAGCAGTTTAACCTACGAGCAGTACTTC. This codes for CASSLTYEQYF.

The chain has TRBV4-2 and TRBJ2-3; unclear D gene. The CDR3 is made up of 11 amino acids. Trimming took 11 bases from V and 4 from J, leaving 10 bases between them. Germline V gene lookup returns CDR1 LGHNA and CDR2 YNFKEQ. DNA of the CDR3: TGTGCCTCTTTAGGCGCAGATACGCAGTATTTT. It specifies CASLGADTQYF.

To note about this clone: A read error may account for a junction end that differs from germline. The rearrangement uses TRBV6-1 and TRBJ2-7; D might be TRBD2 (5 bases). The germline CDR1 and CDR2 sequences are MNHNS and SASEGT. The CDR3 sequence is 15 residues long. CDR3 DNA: TGTGCCATCAGTGAGGGTACTAGGTTCCCCTACGAGCAGTACTTC. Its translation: CAISEGTRFPYEQYF.

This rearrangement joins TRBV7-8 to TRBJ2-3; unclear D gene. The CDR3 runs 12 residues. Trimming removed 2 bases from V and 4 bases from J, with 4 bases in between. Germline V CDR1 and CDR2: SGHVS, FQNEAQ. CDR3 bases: TGTGCCAGCAGCTTAACGCCAGATACGCAGTATTTT. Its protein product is CASSLTPDTQYF.

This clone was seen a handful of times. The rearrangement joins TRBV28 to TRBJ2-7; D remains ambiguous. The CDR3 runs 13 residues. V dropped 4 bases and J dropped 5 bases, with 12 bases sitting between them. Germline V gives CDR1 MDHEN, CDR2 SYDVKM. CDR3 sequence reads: CASSYDESDEQYF. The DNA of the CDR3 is TGTGCCAGCAGTTATGACGAGTCCGACGAGCAGTACTTC.

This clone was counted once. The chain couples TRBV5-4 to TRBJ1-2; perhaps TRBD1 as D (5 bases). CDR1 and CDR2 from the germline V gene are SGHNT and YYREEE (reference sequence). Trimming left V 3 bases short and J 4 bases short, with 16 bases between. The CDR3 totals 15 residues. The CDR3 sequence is CASSSMARVGYGYTF. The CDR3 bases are TGTGCCAGCAGCTCCATGGCCAGGGTGGGCTATGGCTACACCTTC.